The next 30 T cell receptor beta chains were all read from a single sample in a study of T-cell reconstitution after alpha-beta-depleted transplantation in children. Unique molecular identifiers featured in how the TCRbeta library was prepared. TCRdb re-called the PCR reads with MiXCR, one entry per CDR3 protein. The data contain 610,000 or so distinct CDR3 sequences, 25% to 30% of them seen just once; the ten biggest clones take up about 35%. The sample in question was PBMCs, obtained before TCRalphabeta/CD19-depleted stem cell transplant. These receptors all come from a boy under two years old with Wiskott-Aldrich syndrome, due to receive a stem cell transplant.

V usage is TRBV5-1 and J usage is TRBJ2-7, with TRBD1 identical over 9 bases. Per the germline V gene, CDR1 is SGHRS and CDR2 is YFSETQ. The CDR3 has 14 residues. Unmatched junction bases numbered 8, after V lost 4 bases and J lost 6 bases. In DNA, the CDR3 is TGCGCCAGCAGCCGACCCGGGACAGGGAGCGAGCAGTACTTC. This translates into CASSRPGTGSEQYF. The full variable domain, completed using reference TRBV5-1 and TRBJ2-7, is KAGVTQTPRYLIKTRGQQVTLSCSPISGHRSVSWYQQTPGQGLQFLFEYFSETQRNKGNFPGRFSGRQFSNSRSEMNVSTLELGDSALYLCASSRPGTGSEQYFGPGTRLTVT.

J is TRBJ1-5 and V is TRBV5-1; 8 nucleotides agree with TRBD1. The J segment lost 3 bases and the V segment lost 4 bases, leaving 6 bases of the junction unmatched. Germline V CDR1 and CDR2: SGHRS, YFSETQ. This CDR3 has 15 residues. CDR3 amino acids: CASSPTGDYNQPQHF. As DNA, the CDR3 is TGCGCCAGCAGCCCGACAGGGGATTACAATCAGCCCCAGCATTTT.

Here the CDR3 DNA reads TGTGCCAGTAGTATCCCGGGGAACTCCTACGAGCAGTACTTC. Encoded protein: CASSIPGNSYEQYF. The V and J genes are TRBV19 and TRBJ2-7, with D possibly matching TRBD2 (5 bases). The V and J ends lost 3 bases and 0 bases respectively, with 9 bases between them. The germline V gene has CDR1 LNHDA and CDR2 SQIVND (reference sequence). This CDR3 has 14 residues.

The chain combines TRBV6-5 with TRBJ2-2; the D gene could be TRBD1 or TRBD2 (5 bases each). The CDR3 runs to 12 residues. Germline V gene lookup returns CDR1 MNHEY and CDR2 SVGAGI. Trimming shortened V by 5 bases and J by 8 bases, and 9 bases separated the two germline ends. Here the CDR3 DNA reads TGTGCCAGCAGTCCCGGGGCAGGGGAGCTGTTTTTT. Translated, it gives CASSPGAGELFF.

Here the CDR3 DNA reads TGTGCCAGCAGCTTAGTCGGCAGGGGTGGAAACACCATATATTTT. Protein: CASSLVGRGGNTIYF. The rearrangement uses TRBV7-2 and TRBJ1-3; D may be TRBD1 (6 bases). Per the germline V gene, CDR1 is SGHTA and CDR2 is FQGNSA. The CDR3 contains 15 residues. V was shortened by 1 base and J by 3 bases, with 10 bases between the two germline ends.

The chain recombines TRBV5-6 with TRBJ2-2; 15 nucleotides agree with TRBD2. Germline CDR1 and CDR2: SGHDT and YYEEEE. The CDR3 covers 18 residues. The ends lost 4 bases at V and 3 bases at J; junction bases unmatched: 7. CDR3 loop: CASSRGLAGGRDTGELFF. The CDR3 nucleotides read TGTGCCAGCAGCCGCGGACTAGCGGGAGGGCGCGACACCGGGGAGCTGTTTTTT. Looking up the rest from reference TRBV5-6 and TRBJ2-2 gives the full variable domain: DAGVTQSPTHLIKTRGQQVTLRCSPKSGHDTVSWYQQALGQGPQFIFQYYEEEERQRGNFPDRFSGHQFPNYSSELNVNALLLGDSALYLCASSRGLAGGRDTGELFFGEGSRLTVL.

In its sample, this clonotype was seen once. This sequence joins TRBV5-1 and TRBJ2-7; D may be TRBD1 (6 bases). This CDR3 has 13 amino acids. The germline CDR1 and CDR2 sequences are SGHRS and YFSETQ. Trimming took off 6 bases at V and 5 bases at J, with 15 bases between the two ends. Written as DNA, the CDR3 is TGCGCCAGCACGGCCGGGACAATCCACGAGCAGTACTTC. Amino acid sequence: CASTAGTIHEQYF. Filled out from reference TRBV5-1 and TRBJ2-7, the complete variable domain reads KAGVTQTPRYLIKTRGQQVTLSCSPISGHRSVSWYQQTPGQGLQFLFEYFSETQRNKGNFPGRFSGRQFSNSRSEMNVSTLELGDSALYLCASTAGTIHEQYFGPGTRLTVT.

Only a few counts were recorded for this clonotype. The chain employs TRBV20-1 and TRBJ2-1, with D unclear. With 6 bases removed from V and 8 bases from J, the gap between germline ends came to 14 bases. Looked up from germline, CDR1 is DFQATT and CDR2 is SNEGSKA (reference sequence). This CDR3 is 12 amino acids long. CDR3 bases: TGCAGTGCATACTTCGTAGTGGATGAGCAGTTCTTC. Translation: CSAYFVVDEQFF.

CDR3 bases: TGTGCCAGCAGCCTTGGATTTGACAGGGGATCTGGAAACACCATATATTTT. Its translation: CASSLGFDRGSGNTIYF. This sequence joins TRBV7-9 and TRBJ1-3; 8 bases map to TRBD1. Germline CDR1 reads SEHNR; CDR2 reads FQNEAQ (reference sequence). V lost 5 bases to trimming and J lost 1 base; unmatched junction nucleotides: 10. The CDR3 is 17 amino acids.

The rearrangement links TRBV7-8 to TRBJ1-1; no clear D. The ends were cut back, 1 base at V and 7 bases at J, with 7 bases in the middle. Looked up from germline, CDR1 is SGHVS and CDR2 is FQNEAQ. CDR3 length equals 12 residues. The CDR3 spells CASSLVAFEAFF. DNA of the CDR3: TGTGCCAGCAGCTTAGTGGCTTTTGAAGCTTTCTTT. The variable domain in full, completed from reference TRBV7-8 and TRBJ1-1, reads GAGVSQSPRYKVAKRGQDVALRCDPISGHVSLFWYQQALGQGPEFLTYFQNEAQLDKSGLPSDRFFAERPEGSVSTLKIQRTQQEDSAVYLCASSLVAFEAFFGQGTRLTVV.

This clonotype has a handful of counts. The rearrangement links TRBV5-1 to TRBJ2-1; D unresolved. The CDR3 consists of 14 residues. From germline, CDR1 is SGHRS and CDR2 YFSETQ. Trimming removed 4 bases at V and 9 bases at J, with 17 bases between. For the CDR3, the DNA is TGCGCCAGCAGCCCGGCGGCCGCCAAGCGTGAGCAGTTCTTC. Translated, it gives CASSPAAAKREQFF.

The J gene is TRBJ2-1, the V gene TRBV18; D is perhaps TRBD2 (6 bases). The V end lost 3 bases, the J end lost 3 bases, and 15 bases lay between the germline ends. The CDR3 is made up of 16 amino acids. The germline gives CDR1 KGHSH, CDR2 LQKENI. The CDR3 bases are TGTGCCAGCTCACCGACGGGCGGAGGGGTCTACAATGAGCAGTTCTTC. This codes for CASSPTGGGVYNEQFF.

V is TRBV5-6 and J is TRBJ1-4; possible D gene TRBD1, 5 bases. The CDR3 consists of 15 residues. V was pared by 3 bases and J by 5 bases, with 14 bases between. Germline CDR1 reads SGHDT; CDR2 reads YYEEEE. The CDR3 sequence: CASSYQGFGNEKLFF. As DNA, the CDR3 is TGTGCCAGCAGCTACCAGGGATTTGGAAATGAAAAACTGTTTTTT.

This clonotype was observed a few times. The chain recombines TRBV6-1 with TRBJ1-6; 7 nucleotides match TRBD1. V lost 6 bases to trimming and J lost 7 bases; unmatched junction nucleotides: 9. Looked up from germline, CDR1 is MNHNS and CDR2 is SASEGT. This CDR3 contains 15 residues. The CDR3 here is CASRRGPSGNSPLHF. As DNA, the CDR3 is TGTGCCAGCAGGAGGGGGCCATCCGGAAATTCACCCCTCCACTTT.

The chain has TRBV12-3 or TRBV12-4 and TRBJ2-5; D is undetermined. Trimming took off 5 bases at V and 5 bases at J, with 12 bases between the two ends. The CDR3 contains 13 residues. CDR3 coding DNA: TGTGCCAGCAGTCTCGACGGACCGGAGACCCAGTACTTC. Translated, it gives CASSLDGPETQYF.

The chain has TRBV5-8 and TRBJ2-7; D is unresolved. The germline V gene has CDR1 SGHTS and CDR2 YDEGEE. This CDR3 is built from 13 residues. V was shortened by 0 bases and J by 5 bases, with 9 bases between the two germline ends. The CDR3 DNA is TGTGCCAGCAGCTTGGCCGGGTGGGACGAGCAGTACTTC. Amino acids: CASSLAGWDEQYF.

This clonotype was counted between two and nine times. The rearrangement links TRBV10-3 to TRBJ2-7, with 7 bases aligning to TRBD1. Germline V lookup: CDR1 ENHRY, CDR2 SYGVKD. V shed 10 bases and J 2 bases; nucleotides not matched to a gene: 8. This CDR3 comprises 13 residues. Here the CDR3 reads CATLAGQAYEQYF. The CDR3 nucleotides read TGTGCCACCCTGGCCGGACAGGCCTACGAGCAGTACTTC.

The genes are TRBV5-1 and TRBJ2-1, with D perhaps TRBD1 (6 bases). The V and J ends lost 4 bases and 9 bases respectively, with 20 bases between them. This CDR3 is built from 15 residues. Germline V gives CDR1 SGHRS, CDR2 YFSETQ. The CDR3 is CASSAEVQGLGEQFF. In DNA form, the CDR3 reads TGCGCCAGCAGCGCGGAAGTGCAGGGGCTTGGTGAGCAGTTCTTC.

This clonotype was recorded a few times. The gene calls are TRBV5-1 and TRBJ1-1, with 7 positions matching TRBD1. The CDR3 spans 16 residues. J lost 4 bases, V lost 4 bases, and 13 bases had no gene match. Germline V gene data show CDR1 as SGHRS and CDR2 as YFSETQ. As DNA, the CDR3 is TGCGCCAGCAGCCCGACAGGGACCCGCGGGGTCACTGAAGCTTTCTTT. Translating it yields CASSPTGTRGVTEAFF.

This clonotype appeared a few times. The rearrangement links TRBV12-3 or TRBV12-4 to TRBJ2-7; D unresolved. This CDR3 spans 16 amino acids. V shed 3 bases and J shed 0 bases, with 15 bases lying between them. This chain's CDR3 is CASSFLAGGSSYEQYF. In nucleotides, the CDR3 is TGTGCCAGCAGTTTTCTCGCTGGCGGTAGCTCCTACGAGCAGTACTTC.

The V and J genes are TRBV5-1 and TRBJ2-3; the D gene is possibly TRBD2 (6 bases). The CDR3 has 14 residues. Per the germline V gene, CDR1 is SGHRS and CDR2 is YFSETQ. V dropped 3 bases and J dropped 2 bases, with 10 bases sitting between them. The CDR3 protein is CASSSGGVTDTQYF. The CDR3 nucleotides are TGCGCCAGCAGCTCCGGAGGGGTCACAGATACGCAGTATTTT.

The genes are TRBV5-1 and TRBJ2-7; TRBD2 is a possible D gene (6 bases). V lost 4 bases and J lost 2, with 19 bases in between. Germline CDR1 SGHRS, CDR2 YFSETQ. CDR3 length: 16 amino acids. The CDR3 DNA is TGCGCCAGCAGCATCTGGTCGGGACTGGATCCCTACGAGCAGTACTTC. It is translated as CASSIWSGLDPYEQYF.

The chain combines TRBV5-1 with TRBJ2-7; 10 bases align to TRBD1. The CDR3 extends over 16 amino acids. V lost 4 bases, J lost 5 bases, and 12 bases stayed unmatched. Germline CDR1 is SGHRS and CDR2 is YFSETQ. CDR3 loop: CASSRKPGTGVNEQYF. The CDR3 DNA reads as TGCGCCAGCAGCCGGAAACCCGGGACAGGGGTTAACGAGCAGTACTTC.

This clonotype was found a few times. The chain employs TRBV6-2 or TRBV6-3 and TRBJ2-3; D might be TRBD1 or TRBD2, each matching 6 bases. The CDR3 extends over 15 amino acids. The V end lost 2 bases, the J end lost 1 base, and 10 bases lay between the germline ends. The germline V gene has CDR1 MNHEY and CDR2 SVGEGT. The CDR3 DNA follows: TGTGCCAGCAGTTACCTCGGGGGCGGCACAGATACGCAGTATTTT. Its translation is CASSYLGGGTDTQYF.

In this sample, this clonotype turned up a few times. The chain couples TRBV5-1 to TRBJ2-2; no reliable D call. CDR1 and CDR2 (germline): SGHRS, YFSETQ. V was clipped by 4 bases and J by 0 bases, with 7 bases between them. CDR3 length: 14 amino acids. This CDR3 reads CASSPTTNTGELFF. The CDR3 bases are TGCGCCAGCAGCCCAACCACGAACACCGGGGAGCTGTTTTTT.

This chain's CDR3 is CASERLVGTGELFF. The CDR3, as DNA: TGTGCCAGCGAACGTTTAGTGGGAACCGGGGAGCTGTTTTTT. The rearrangement joins TRBV3-1 to TRBJ2-2; D remains unclear. Trimming stripped 8 bases from V and 5 bases from J, with 15 bases between. Germline-derived CDR1 and CDR2 are LGHDT and YNNKEL (reference sequence). This CDR3 region has 14 residues. Filled out from reference TRBV3-1 and TRBJ2-2, the complete variable domain reads DTAVSQTPKYLVTQMGNDKSIKCEQNLGHDTMYWYKQDSKKFLKIMFSYNNKELIINETVPNRFSPKSPDKAHLNLHINSLELGDSAVYFCASERLVGTGELFFGEGSRLTVL.

This sequence joins TRBV5-5 and TRBJ2-2; 8 bases align to TRBD2. Germline loops: CDR1 SGHKS, CDR2 YYEKEE (reference sequence). J gave up 6 bases and V 0 bases, and 10 bases lay outside the gene matches. The CDR3 covers 17 residues. The chain's CDR3 is CASSLVGSGVAAGELFF. CDR3 nucleotide sequence: TGTGCCAGCAGCTTGGTCGGTAGCGGGGTCGCGGCCGGGGAGCTGTTTTTT. Full variable domain (rest looked up from reference TRBV5-5 and TRBJ2-2): DAGVTQSPTHLIKTRGQQVTLRCSPISGHKSVSWYQQVLGQGPQFIFQYYEKEERGRGNFPDRFSARQFPNYSSELNVNALLLGDSALYLCASSLVGSGVAAGELFFGEGSRLTVL.

The rearrangement joins TRBV9 to TRBJ1-3, with D perhaps matching TRBD1 (5 bases). The germline V gene has CDR1 SGDLS and CDR2 YYNGEE. This CDR3 spans 14 amino acids. Trimming pared 3 bases from V and 2 bases from J, leaving 9 bases between. The chain's CDR3 is CASSAGTAGNTIYF. The CDR3 coding sequence is TGTGCCAGCAGCGCCGGGACGGCTGGAAACACCATATATTTT.

This clonotype was counted between two and nine times. J is TRBJ1-2 and V is TRBV20-1; 9 nucleotides align to TRBD1. This CDR3 comprises 13 residues. With V trimmed by 7 bases and J by 6 bases, 9 bases remained unmatched. In germline, CDR1 is DFQATT, CDR2 SNEGSKA (reference sequence). The CDR3 protein is CSVPPWTGDGYTF. In DNA, the CDR3 is TGCAGTGTTCCACCTTGGACAGGGGATGGCTACACCTTC.

This clonotype appeared a few times. In nucleotides, the CDR3 is TGTGCCAGCAGCCGCGAGGGGCGTTACAATGAGCAGTTCTTC. This encodes CASSREGRYNEQFF. The genes are TRBV7-9 and TRBJ2-1; tentatively, D is TRBD1 or TRBD2 (5 bases each). This CDR3 is 14 amino acids long. Germline V lookup: CDR1 SEHNR, CDR2 FQNEAQ (reference sequence). V dropped 5 bases and J dropped 4 bases, with 12 bases sitting between them.